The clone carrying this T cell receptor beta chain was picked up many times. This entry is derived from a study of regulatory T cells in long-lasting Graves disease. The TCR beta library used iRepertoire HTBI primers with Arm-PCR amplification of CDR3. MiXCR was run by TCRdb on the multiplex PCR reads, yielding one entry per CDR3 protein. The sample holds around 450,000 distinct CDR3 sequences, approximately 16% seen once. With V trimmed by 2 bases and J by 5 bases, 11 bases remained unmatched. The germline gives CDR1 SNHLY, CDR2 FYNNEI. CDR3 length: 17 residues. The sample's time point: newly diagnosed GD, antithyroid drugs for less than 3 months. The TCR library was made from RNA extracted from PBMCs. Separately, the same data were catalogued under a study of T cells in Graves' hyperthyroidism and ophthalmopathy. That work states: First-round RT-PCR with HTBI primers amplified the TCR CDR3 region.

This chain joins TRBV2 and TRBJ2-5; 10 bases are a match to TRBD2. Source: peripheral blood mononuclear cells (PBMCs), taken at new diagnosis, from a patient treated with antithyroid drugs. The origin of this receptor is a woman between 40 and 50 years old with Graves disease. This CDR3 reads CASSEQGTSEFGETQYF. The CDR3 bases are TGTGCCAGCAGTGAACAAGGGACTAGCGAGTTCGGGGAGACCCAGTACTTC. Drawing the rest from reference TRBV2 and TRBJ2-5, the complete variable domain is EPEVTQTPSHQVTQMGQEVILRCVPISNHLYFYWYRQILGQKVEFLVSFYNNEISEKSEIFDDQFSVERPDGSNFTLKIRSTKLEDSAMYFCASSEQGTSEFGETQYFGPGTRLLVL.